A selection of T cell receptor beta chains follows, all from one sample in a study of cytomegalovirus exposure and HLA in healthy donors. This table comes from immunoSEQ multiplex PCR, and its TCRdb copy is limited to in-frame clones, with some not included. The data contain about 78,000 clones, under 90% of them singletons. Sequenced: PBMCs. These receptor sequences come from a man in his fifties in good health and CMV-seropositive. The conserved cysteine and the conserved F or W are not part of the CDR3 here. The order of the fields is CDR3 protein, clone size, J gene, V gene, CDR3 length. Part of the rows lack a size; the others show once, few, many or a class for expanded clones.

CDR3 protein: ASSFGLAGDYEQY
clone size: NA
J gene: TRBJ2-7
V gene: TRBV7-2
CDR3 length: 13

CDR3 protein: ASSPGLQNNEQF
clone size: NA
J gene: TRBJ2-1
V gene: TRBV5-1
CDR3 length: 12

CDR3 protein: ATSRDRYGGRVY
clone size: NA
J gene: TRBJ2-3
V gene: TRBV15
CDR3 length: 12

CDR3 protein: ATSRDPETVLF
clone size: few
J gene: TRBJ1-4
V gene: TRBV15
CDR3 length: 11

CDR3 protein: AISESIQAIANYGYT
clone size: NA
J gene: TRBJ1-2
V gene: TRBV6-1
CDR3 length: 15

CDR3 protein: ASSLGTGRETQY
clone size: once
J gene: TRBJ2-5
V gene: TRBV5-4
CDR3 length: 12

CDR3 protein: ASSHPSGIGDEQF
clone size: NA
J gene: TRBJ2-1
V gene: TRBV4-2
CDR3 length: 13

CDR3 protein: ASSPGQGYGYT
clone size: NA
J gene: TRBJ1-2
V gene: TRBV7-2
CDR3 length: 11

CDR3 protein: ASANGETQY
clone size: NA
J gene: TRBJ2-5
V gene: TRBV27
CDR3 length: 9

CDR3 protein: ASSFTSGGNEQF
clone size: NA
J gene: TRBJ2-1
V gene: TRBV5-1
CDR3 length: 12